This entry features one T cell receptor beta chain sequence. The CDR3 extends over 15 amino acids. Germline CDR1 KGHSH, CDR2 LQKENI. The V and J ends lost 1 base and 6 bases, in that order; junction bases with no gene match: 8. The data belong to a study of blood T cell repertoires in COVID-19. Overall study context: Acute-phase and convalescent COVID-19 samples originated in the United States, Italy and Spain. PBMCs, B-cell-depleted T cells, or T cells were the source of the cDNA or gDNA that made up the material.

In the original processing: Amplifying reference gene primers gave estimates of nucleated cell counts. Only in-frame clones appear in the TCRdb table, and some are missing; sequencing was by immunoSEQ multiplex PCR. D and trimming were read from the DNA, whereas the V and J calls and clone size are those reported in that table. Among some 70,000 clones, 75% to 90% were seen once, and the ten largest hold just over 8%. This TCR was recovered from a man between 50 and 59 years old with active COVID-19. The chain uses TRBV18 and TRBJ1-2, with 7 bases lining up with TRBD1. Sequencing used peripheral blood. In nucleotides, the CDR3 is TGTGCCAGCTCACCACTGCCGAGGGGGCAACATGGCTACACCTTC. As protein: CASSPLPRGQHGYTF.